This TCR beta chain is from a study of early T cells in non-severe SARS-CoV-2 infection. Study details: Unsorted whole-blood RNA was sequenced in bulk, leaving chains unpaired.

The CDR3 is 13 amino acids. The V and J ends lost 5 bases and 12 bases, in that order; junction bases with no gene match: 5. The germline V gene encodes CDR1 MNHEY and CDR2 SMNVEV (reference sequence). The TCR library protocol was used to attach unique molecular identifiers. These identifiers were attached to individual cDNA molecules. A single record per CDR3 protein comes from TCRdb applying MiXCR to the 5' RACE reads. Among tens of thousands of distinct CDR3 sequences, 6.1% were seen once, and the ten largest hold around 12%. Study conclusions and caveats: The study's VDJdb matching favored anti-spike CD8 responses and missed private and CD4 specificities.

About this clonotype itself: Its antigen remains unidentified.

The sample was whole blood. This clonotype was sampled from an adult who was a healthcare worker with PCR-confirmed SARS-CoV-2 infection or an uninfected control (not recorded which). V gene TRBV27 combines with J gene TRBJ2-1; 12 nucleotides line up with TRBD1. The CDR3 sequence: CASSAGTGGGQFF. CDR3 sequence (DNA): TGTGCCAGCAGTGCCGGGACAGGGGGCGGGCAGTTCTTC.